This entry concerns a single TCR beta chain. Its cognate antigen has yet to be identified. Qualities for individual bases were not recorded, and no much larger clone is one base off. The data were taken from a study of T-cell reconstitution after alpha-beta-depleted transplantation in children (dated by TCRdb to the mid-2010s). A note on the overall study: Using TCR repertoire profiling, the study quantitatively followed how T-cell immune reconstitution unfolded in children after TCRalphabeta/CD19-depleted allogeneic hematopoietic cell transplantation.

Libraries were built with PCR. TCRdb shows the sequencer as Illumina HiSeq 2500. To normalize quantification of the TCRbeta repertoire, the TCR libraries were built with molecular barcoding that relied on unique molecular identifiers. Using fastp trimming at Q25 and MiXCR clonotype assembly, TCRdb reanalyzed the public sequencing data and kept in-frame beta chains. When rows share a CDR3 protein, they turn into one entry using the most common DNA and genes. The sample table lists about 500,000 distinct CDR3 sequences, about 30% of them with a count of one. 2% to 2.5% of the sample is in the top ten clones. Relative to germline, V is 4 bases shorter and J is 10 bases shorter, with 25 bases between their ends. Per the germline V gene (reference sequence), DFQATT is the CDR1 and SNEGSKA is the CDR2. The CDR3 measures 15 amino acids from cysteine to phenylalanine. This entry keeps only the CDR3 DNA: 45 bases, framed from base 1.

The sample here was PBMCs from the stem cell graft donor, taken from the stem cell graft. This clonotype was sampled from a human donor who donated a stem cell graft to a child with aplastic anemia. The sequence joins TRBV20-1 to TRBJ2-5; the D gene could be either TRBD1 or TRBD2, each agreeing at 5 bases. The CDR3 amino acid sequence is: CSAKGKKRPNAGQYF. The sequenced DNA is TGCAGTGCTAAGGGGAAAAAGCGACCTAACGCGGGCCAGTACTTC.